This TCR beta chain is from a study of blood T cell repertoires in COVID-19. About the study: Both acute and convalescent COVID-19 samples were obtained from the United States, Italy and Spain. Nucleic acid was either cDNA or gDNA, and it came from T cells, B-cell-depleted T cells, or PBMCs.

Per the study methods: Amplified reference gene primers provided the basis for estimating nucleated cell counts. TCRdb's copy holds only in-frame clones and misses some; the assay was immunoSEQ multiplex PCR. The V and J calls and clone size are taken from that table; D and trimming were inferred from the DNA. The table shows just over 60,000 clones, with 65% to 80% occurring only once. CDR3 length: 10 residues. Germline values: CDR1 SGHRS, CDR2 YFSETQ. The V and J ends lost 10 bases and 9 bases respectively, with 11 bases between them. This rearrangement joins TRBV5-1 to TRBJ1-5; D gene unclear. The sequenced sample consisted of peripheral blood. This TCR came from a woman older than 75 with active or convalescent COVID-19. CDR3 nucleotide sequence: TGCGCCCGGACGGCGGGGCCCCAGCATTTT. This sequence encodes CARTAGPQHF.